The clone carrying this TCR beta chain was detected only a few times. Sequencing used immunoSEQ multiplex PCR; TCRdb keeps in-frame clones, though not all of them. This sample has 60,000 or so clones, with around 90% found just once. The sample originates from a study of control samples from healthy donors and cancer patients. This clonotype was obtained from a man aged 50-60 years in good health. The sample consisted of blood.

The CDR3 bases are TGTGCCAGCTCACCCATGGGCGGGGAGCAGTACTTC. This codes for CASSPMGGEQYF. J is TRBJ2-7 and V is TRBV18, with D perhaps TRBD2 (5 bases). The CDR3 spans 12 residues. CDR1 is KGHSH and CDR2 is LQKENI in the germline V gene. V was shortened by 3 bases and J by 7 bases, with 10 bases between the two germline ends. Full variable domain (rest looked up from reference TRBV18 and TRBJ2-7): NAGVMQNPRHLVRRRGQEARLRCSPMKGHSHVYWYRQLPEEGLKFMVYLQKENIIDESGMPKERFSAEFPKEGPSILRIQQVVRGDSAAYFCASSPMGGEQYFGPGTRLTVT.